The subject of this entry is one TCR beta chain. This entry comes from a study of blood T cell repertoires in COVID-19. Study at large: Material from acute and convalescent COVID-19 was sourced from the United States, Italy and Spain. Sources were T cells, B-cell-depleted T cells, or PBMCs; the material itself was cDNA or gDNA.

As originally analysed: Nucleated cell number was recorded as an estimate derived from reference gene primer amplification. The method was immunoSEQ multiplex PCR; TCRdb's version includes in-frame clones alone and lacks a portion of them. That table furnishes V, J and clone size, whereas the DNA furnished D and trimming. The sample has roughly 130,000 clones, 84% seen once; the top ten hold roughly an eighth. CDR1 is MNHEY and CDR2 is SMNVEV in the germline V gene (reference sequence). Trimming removed 3 bases from V and 3 bases from J, with 8 bases in between. This CDR3 is 13 amino acids long. The clonotype originates from a woman aged 55-70 years with acute or convalescent COVID-19. Sequencing was performed on peripheral blood. The chain couples TRBV27 to TRBJ1-1; a weak D match, TRBD1 (5 bases). In DNA, the CDR3 is TGTGCCAGCAGTTTTAGGGGATACACTGAAGCTTTCTTT. Translation gives CASSFRGYTEAFF.